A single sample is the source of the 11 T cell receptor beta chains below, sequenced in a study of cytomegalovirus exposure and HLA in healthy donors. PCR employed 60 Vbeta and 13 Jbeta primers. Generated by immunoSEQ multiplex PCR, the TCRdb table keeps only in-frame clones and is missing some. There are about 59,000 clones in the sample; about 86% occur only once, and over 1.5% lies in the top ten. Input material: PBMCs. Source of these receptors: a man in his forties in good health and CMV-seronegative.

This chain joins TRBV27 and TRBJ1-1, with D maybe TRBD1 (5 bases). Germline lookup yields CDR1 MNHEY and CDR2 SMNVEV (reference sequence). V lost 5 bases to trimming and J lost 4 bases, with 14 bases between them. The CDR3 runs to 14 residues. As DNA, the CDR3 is TGTGCCAGCAGTCCGACGACAGCCAGCACTGAAGCTTTCTTT. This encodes CASSPTTASTEAFF.

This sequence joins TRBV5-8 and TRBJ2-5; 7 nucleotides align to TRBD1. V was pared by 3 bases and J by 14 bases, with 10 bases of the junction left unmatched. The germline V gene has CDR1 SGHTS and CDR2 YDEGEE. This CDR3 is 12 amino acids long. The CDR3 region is CASSYDRDADYF. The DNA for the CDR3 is TGTGCCAGCAGCTACGACAGGGATGCGGATTACTTC.

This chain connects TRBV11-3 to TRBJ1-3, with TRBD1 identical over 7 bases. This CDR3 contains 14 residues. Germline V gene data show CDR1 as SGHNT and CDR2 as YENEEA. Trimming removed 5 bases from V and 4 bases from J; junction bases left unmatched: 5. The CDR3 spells CASSIDRVGNTIYF. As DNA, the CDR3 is TGTGCCAGCAGCATCGACAGGGTCGGAAACACCATATATTTT.

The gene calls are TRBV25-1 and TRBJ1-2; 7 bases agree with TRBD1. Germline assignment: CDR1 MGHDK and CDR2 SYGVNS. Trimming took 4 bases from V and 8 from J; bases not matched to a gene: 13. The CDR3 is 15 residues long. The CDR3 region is CASSGGTVKMRGYTF. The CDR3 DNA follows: TGTGCCAGCAGTGGAGGGACAGTTAAGATGCGCGGCTACACCTTC.

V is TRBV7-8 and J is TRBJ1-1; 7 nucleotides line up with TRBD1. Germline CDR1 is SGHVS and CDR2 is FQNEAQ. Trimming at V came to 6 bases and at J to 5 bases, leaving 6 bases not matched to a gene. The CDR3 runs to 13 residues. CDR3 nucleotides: TGTGCCAGCAGTTACAGGGGTGGGACTGAAGCTTTCTTT. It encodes CASSYRGGTEAFF.

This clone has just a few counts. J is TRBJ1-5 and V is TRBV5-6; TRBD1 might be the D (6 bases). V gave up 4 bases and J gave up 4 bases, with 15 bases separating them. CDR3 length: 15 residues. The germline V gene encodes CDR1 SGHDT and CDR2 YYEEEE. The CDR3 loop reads CASSVGQSRNQPQHF. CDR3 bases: TGTGCCAGCAGCGTCGGACAGTCTCGTAATCAGCCCCAGCATTTT.

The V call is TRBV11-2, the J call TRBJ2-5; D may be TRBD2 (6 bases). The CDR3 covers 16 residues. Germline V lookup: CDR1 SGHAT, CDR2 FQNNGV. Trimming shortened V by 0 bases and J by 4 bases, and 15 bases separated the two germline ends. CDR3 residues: CASSLDSGWGGETQYF. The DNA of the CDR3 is TGTGCCAGCAGCTTAGATTCTGGGTGGGGAGGAGAGACCCAGTACTTC.

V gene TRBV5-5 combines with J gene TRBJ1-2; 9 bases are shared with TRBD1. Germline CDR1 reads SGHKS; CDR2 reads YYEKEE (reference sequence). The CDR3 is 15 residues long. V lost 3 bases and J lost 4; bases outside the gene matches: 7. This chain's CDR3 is CASSSPADRGYGYTF. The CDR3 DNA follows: TGTGCCAGCAGCTCCCCGGCGGACAGGGGCTATGGCTACACCTTC.

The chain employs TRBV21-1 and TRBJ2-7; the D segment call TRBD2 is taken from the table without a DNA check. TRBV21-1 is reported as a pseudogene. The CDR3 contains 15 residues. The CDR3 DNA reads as TGTGCCAGCAGCAATTTAACTAGTATCTTCGGCGAGCAGTACTTC. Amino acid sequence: CASSNLTSIFGEQYF.

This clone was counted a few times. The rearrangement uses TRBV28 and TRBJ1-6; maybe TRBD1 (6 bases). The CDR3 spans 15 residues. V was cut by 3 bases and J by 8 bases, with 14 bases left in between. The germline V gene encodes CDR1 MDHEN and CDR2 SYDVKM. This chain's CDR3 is CASSFGRDIYSPLHF. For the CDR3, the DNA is TGTGCCAGCAGTTTCGGAAGGGACATTTATTCACCCCTCCACTTT. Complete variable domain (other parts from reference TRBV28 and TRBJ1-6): DVKVTQSSRYLVKRTGEKVFLECVQDMDHENMFWYRQDPGLGLRLIYFSYDVKMKEKGDIPEGYSVSREKKERFSLILESASTNQTSMYLCASSFGRDIYSPLHFGNGTRLTVT.

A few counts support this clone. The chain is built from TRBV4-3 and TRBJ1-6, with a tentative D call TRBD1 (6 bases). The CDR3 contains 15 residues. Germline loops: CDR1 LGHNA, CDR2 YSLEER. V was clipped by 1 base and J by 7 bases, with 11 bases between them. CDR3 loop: CASSQVAGANSPLHF. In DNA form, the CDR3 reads TGCGCCAGCAGCCAAGTGGCAGGGGCCAATTCACCCCTCCACTTT.